This entry lists 10 T cell receptor beta chains sequenced from one sample in a study of T cells after yellow fever vaccination. MiXCR, applied by TCRdb to the 5' RACE reads, yields one record per CDR3 protein. The table has around 46,000 distinct CDR3 sequences, 6.5% to 8.5% seen once. The sequences come from CD8+ T cells not binding an NS4B(214-222) dextramer, sorted from PBMCs, collected 45 days after the yellow fever booster vaccination. The origin of the receptors is a man younger than 40 who received the YFV17D yellow fever vaccine.

There are many counts of this clonotype. V is TRBV3-1 and J is TRBJ2-1, with no clear D. The V gene lost 0 bases and the J gene lost 4 bases, with 7 bases spanning the gap. Germline lookup yields CDR1 LGHDT and CDR2 YNNKEL (reference sequence). This CDR3 contains 14 residues. CDR3 nucleotides: TGTGCCAGCAGCCAAGATATTTTTTACAATGAGCAGTTCTTC. It yields the protein CASSQDIFYNEQFF.

This clonotype occurred many times. V and J are TRBV27 and TRBJ2-1; the match to TRBD2 covers 8 bases. J lost 6 bases, V lost 3 bases, and 10 bases had no gene match. The V gene's germline CDR1 is MNHEY and CDR2 SMNVEV (reference sequence). The CDR3 loop spans 16 amino acids. The CDR3 DNA reads TGTGCCAGCAGTTTCGAGGTCATAGCGGGGCCCAATGAGCAGTTCTTC. Translating gives CASSFEVIAGPNEQFF.

This clonotype was recorded a few times. The V and J genes are TRBV29-1 and TRBJ2-7; D unclear. The V end lost 5 bases, the J end lost 2 bases, and 7 bases lay between the germline ends. Germline V gene data show CDR1 as SQVTM and CDR2 as ANQGSEA. The CDR3 has 11 amino acids. CDR3 sequence: CSVRITYEQYF. For the CDR3, the DNA is TGCAGCGTTCGTATCACCTACGAGCAGTACTTC.

This clonotype was found many times. This chain uses TRBV6-5 with TRBJ2-1; 7 positions agree with TRBD1. The CDR3 is 15 amino acids. Germline-derived CDR1 and CDR2 are MNHEY and SVGAGI. V lost 5 bases to trimming and J lost 9 bases; unmatched junction nucleotides: 13. The CDR3 DNA reads TGTGCCAGCAGTCGACAGGGCGAGGGGTGGGGTGAGCAGTTCTTC. Translating it yields CASSRQGEGWGEQFF.

This clonotype has at least ten counts. V is TRBV19 and J is TRBJ2-1, with TRBD2 as a possible D gene (5 bases). V dropped 3 bases and J dropped 9 bases, with 12 bases sitting between them. The CDR3 sequence is 13 residues long. Per the germline V gene, CDR1 is LNHDA and CDR2 is SQIVND (reference sequence). In DNA, the CDR3 is TGTGCCAGTAGTATGTGGGGAGTTGGTGAGCAGTTCTTC. Residues: CASSMWGVGEQFF.

This clonotype was seen more than once but under ten times. The chain links TRBV20-1 to TRBJ2-7; D gene ambiguous. V lost 3 bases and J lost 2, with 11 bases in between. Germline V lookup: CDR1 DFQATT, CDR2 SNEGSKA (reference sequence). The CDR3 covers 13 residues. The CDR3 sequence is CSARSRHTYEQYF. CDR3 sequence (DNA): TGCAGTGCTAGGTCGCGGCACACCTACGAGCAGTACTTC.

This clonotype was counted between two and nine times. J is TRBJ2-1 and V is TRBV13; no clear D. The CDR3 contains 13 residues. Trimming shortened V by 4 bases and J by 1 base, and 5 bases separated the two germline ends. CDR1 is PRHDT, CDR2 FYEKMQ, per germline (reference sequence). In DNA form, the CDR3 reads TGTGCCAGCAGCTCTGGTTCCTACAATGAGCAGTTCTTC. Protein sequence: CASSSGSYNEQFF.

This clonotype was detected a few times. The V and J genes are TRBV29-1 and TRBJ1-3; D unresolved. CDR3 length: 15 residues. V was pared by 6 bases and J by 2 bases, with 17 bases between. Germline CDR1 SQVTM, CDR2 ANQGSEA. The CDR3, as DNA: TGCAGCGTCCTTCTCGGGAATTACGCTGGAAACACCATATATTTT. Translated: CSVLLGNYAGNTIYF.

This clonotype has ten or more counts. The CDR3 here is CSVEDSDALGQFF. CDR3 sequence (DNA): TGCAGCGTTGAAGATAGCGACGCCCTCGGGCAGTTCTTC. The V and J genes are TRBV29-1 and TRBJ2-1, with D possibly being TRBD2 (5 bases). CDR1 is SQVTM and CDR2 is ANQGSEA in the germline V gene. V was pared by 0 bases and J by 12 bases, with 15 bases between. The CDR3 totals 13 residues.

The chain carries TRBV2 and TRBJ2-5, with 8 bases that match TRBD1. After removal of 7 bases from V and 4 bases from J, the junction contained 11 bases not matched to a gene. Germline values: CDR1 SNHLY, CDR2 FYNNEI. The CDR3 covers 15 residues. The CDR3 bases are TGTGCCAGCACCATGGGGTCAGGGGGCGGAGAGACCCAGTACTTC. It specifies CASTMGSGGGETQYF.